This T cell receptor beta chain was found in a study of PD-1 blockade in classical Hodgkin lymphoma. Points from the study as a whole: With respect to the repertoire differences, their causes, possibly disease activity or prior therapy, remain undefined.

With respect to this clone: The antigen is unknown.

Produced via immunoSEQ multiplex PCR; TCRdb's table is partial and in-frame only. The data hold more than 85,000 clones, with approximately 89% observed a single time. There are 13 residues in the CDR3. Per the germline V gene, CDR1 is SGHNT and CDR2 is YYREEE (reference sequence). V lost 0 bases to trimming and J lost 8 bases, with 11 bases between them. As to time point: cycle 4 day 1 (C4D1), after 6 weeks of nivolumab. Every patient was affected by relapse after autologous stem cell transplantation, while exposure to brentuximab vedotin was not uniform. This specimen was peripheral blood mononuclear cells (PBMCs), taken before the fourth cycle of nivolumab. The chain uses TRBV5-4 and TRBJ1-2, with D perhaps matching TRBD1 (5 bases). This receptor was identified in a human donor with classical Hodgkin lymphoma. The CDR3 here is CASSLDQGGGYTF. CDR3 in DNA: TGTGCCAGCAGCTTGGATCAGGGAGGCGGCTACACCTTC.